This TCR beta chain was sequenced for a study of cytomegalovirus exposure and HLA in healthy donors (dated by TCRdb to about 2017). For context, the study as a whole: According to an earlier analysis of a few hundred of the donors, some 180 million T cells yielded 117 million unique TCR beta sequences and less than 300 Gb of sequence data. The study aimed to test whether signatures of past pathogen exposure could be identified by cataloging public T cell receptors. The number of typed donors differed by locus: about 620-630 for A, B, C, DRB1 and DQB1; 522 for DQA1; around 580 for DPA1; and roughly 470 for DPB1. An earlier analysis of 587 of the donors used high-throughput TCR beta sequencing to judge whether each TCR beta V gene segment behaved as functional or pseudogenic. The study combined high-throughput TCR immunosequencing, statistical association of individual TCRs with disease status, and machine learning to predict cytomegalovirus infection status. In the later analysis, no new phenotypic data were used to find candidate immune exposures; instead, reliance was placed on TCR beta sequences and their occurrence across donors. On average, roughly 250,000 unique TCR beta nucleotide sequences were sequenced per donor among 398 genotyped donors of the cohort, with approximately 18% of those sequences being non-productive. Among the approximately 420 genotyped donors, approximately 77% belonged to the genetic ancestry cluster associated with self-reported Caucasian donors. A later analysis re-analyzed previously published TCR beta repertoires from approximately 700 donors and added high-resolution HLA genotyping to study TCR occurrence patterns. Alongside the repertoire data, information on donor age, sex, ethnicity and CMV serostatus was compiled. The study profiled the T cell repertoires of 550 to 700 subjects by immunosequencing and related them to cytomegalovirus serostatus. An early release covering about 600 HLA-typed donors comprised approximately 290 gigabases of sequencing data and around 86 million unique TCR sequences. Along with the roughly 700-subject first cohort, a separate validation cohort of about 110 different subjects was used. Class I and class II HLA loci were covered by the typing at four-digit resolution. Roughly 5 DR-DQ haplotypes were handled as single units for association and clustering because linkage in the cohort was strong. All discovery cohort repertoires had been generated using a single sequencing platform. Genome-wide SNP genotypes for about 65% of the roughly 700 donors were used in a later genetic analysis, which treated that subset as a discovery cohort.

Regarding this clone: Its antigen is unknown. No clone much larger than this one lies a single base away; base qualities are absent.

The study at large found these results: A total of 164 TCR beta chains were listed by the study as associated with cytomegalovirus. Because counts were too low, about 17 rarely observed V segments, including chromosome 9 orphons, were excluded from the earlier analysis of a few hundred of the donors. Correlated functional status among segregating V segments might be attributable to linkage disequilibrium, but an unknown experimental factor could not be ruled out. Some IMGT-functional V segments, including TRBV6-2 and TRBV6-3, could not be told apart with the 87-base-pair reads, so those segments were excluded. In this cohort, only TCR beta chains were sequenced, and detectable features were limited by the absence of alpha or paired-chain data. A later genetic analysis reported fewer N-insertions in productive TCRs among donors in an Asian-associated ancestry cluster than the roughly 670-donor mean. In both the original and validation cohorts, the classifier was reported to diagnose cytomegalovirus status with high specificity and sensitivity. Presence/absence analyses assumed roughly uniform sequencing depth across donors, an assumption that may not hold. Most TCR sequences were seen in very few donors, while some public TCRs were found in many individuals. V-gene and J-gene trimming of TCR beta chains was associated with a missense DCLRE1C variant in a later genetic analysis, and the association was replicated in an independent cohort. It was suggested by the authors that the approach could potentially be generalized to other disease states and immunological phenotypes. In a later analysis, 16,951 TCR beta sequences were associated with specific HLA alleles at a false discovery rate of 0.05. The sequencing pipeline was judged likely to have produced a cluster of highly shared sequence variants as a technical artifact. Because HLA typing was unavailable for some donors at each locus, only the typed subset was used in association tests. When HLA alleles, especially DR and DQ, strongly co-occurred, TCR associations were difficult to assign to individual alleles. According to a later analysis, parvovirus B19, influenza, CMV and Epstein-Barr virus appeared linked to several top co-occurrence clusters. A further reported finding was that TCR beta sequences accurately predicted the HLA-A and HLA-B alleles for most subjects in the first cohort. A later analysis found that most CMV-associated TCR beta chains appeared HLA-restricted, with HLA associations seemingly driven largely by CMV exposure. For the cohort, immune exposure information was limited to CMV serostatus. A later analysis found that HLA-associated TCR beta chains were more clonally expanded and had lower generation probabilities than equally common non-associated chains. Broadly in line with IMGT annotations, most TCR beta V segments showed up in productive rearrangements about 90% or about 30% of the time in an earlier analysis of under 700 of the donors. In vitro tests confirmed that three of the cytomegalovirus-associated TCR beta chains recognize cytomegalovirus antigens. A later analysis found that TCR association rates varied across HLA loci, with DRB1 alleles showing the most associated TCRs and HLA-C alleles the fewest.

The cohort consisted of hundreds of healthy bone marrow donors. At the time of sampling, every cohort member was nominally healthy, though immune exposures that went unrecorded were likely present. The donor was CMV seropositive and was included in the group of 289 seropositive cohort members. Every donor gave a peripheral blood sample, and the peripheral blood mononuclear cells from that sample were used for TCR beta sequencing. The Qiagen DNeasy Blood Extraction Kit was used to extract genomic DNA from the blood cell samples. Preparation of the library involved the immunoSEQ multiplex PCR assay. A mixture of 60 forward primers for TCR Vbeta segments and 13 reverse primers for TCR Jbeta segments was used in the multiplex PCR. A multiplex PCR assay on genomic DNA amplified the CDR3 region of rearranged TCR beta genes. Amplified TCR beta libraries were sequenced as 87-base-pair reads on the Illumina HiSeq System. Processing in the source paper ran as follows. In a later analysis, 80 million or so unique TCR beta chains were counted across the approximately 670 repertoires, and about 10 million of these chains were shared by at least two donors. Raw reads were error-corrected and collapsed into unique sequences with a nearest-neighbor algorithm that merged closely related sequences to remove PCR and sequencing errors. To assign V, D and J gene segments, CDR3 sequences were aligned to IMGT reference sequences. For a sequence to be retained, a match of at least six nucleotides was required to both a V gene segment and a J gene segment. Rearrangements were classified as productive when the CDR3 lacked stop codons and remained in frame with V and J, and all other rearrangements were classified as non-productive. CDR3 was defined by IMGT convention, running from the second conserved V-encoded cysteine to the conserved J-encoded phenylalanine. Sequences without an unambiguous match to a single V gene segment were excluded from the earlier analysis of approximately 600 of the donors. In an earlier analysis of approximately 500 of the donors, a V segment was called functional when productive rearrangements were above 56.7%, and segregating when the standard deviation between donors exceeded 5%. A statistical classification framework was built for diagnosing cytomegalovirus status from the catalog of TCR beta chain sequences. In a later analysis, TCR nucleotide sequences were compared against IMGT/GENE-DB human TR gene sequences so that V and J genes could be assigned. In a later analysis, CDR3 sequences and most-parsimonious VDJ recombination scenarios were assigned using the TCRdist pipeline. In a later analysis, each TCR beta chain was defined by its CDR3 amino acid sequence together with its V-gene family, and reads without a unique V-gene family were excluded. In a later analysis, nearly 600 highly shared, low-generation-probability nucleotide sequences were removed to address suspected cross-contamination and a sequencing artifact. For each public chain, a later analysis derived a clonal expansion index from normalized ranks of inferred template counts within each repertoire. A later analysis computed generation probabilities with a VDJ recombination model fitted to out-of-frame rearrangements, and checked the results against IGoR. In a later analysis, TCR-TCR, TCR-HLA and TCR-CMV co-occurrence was scored with hypergeometric tests, and a repertoire-size bias correction was applied to TCR pairs. False discovery rates were estimated in a later analysis by permuting HLA or CMV assignments 20 times. In a later analysis, co-occurring TCRs were grouped using DBSCAN, with TCRdist sequence similarity added in when clustering inside HLA-allele-positive subsets. Repertoires with fewer than 30,000 or more than 120,000 public chains were left out of co-occurrence clustering, as were four to six repertoires with anomalous nucleotide sharing. This immuneACCESS table, as held by TCRdb, lists in-frame sequences with V and J called but not all clones. Of the missing ones, under half trace to an unresolved V gene in checked studies; the others have no known cause. For V, J and clone size, that table is used; D and trimming come from the DNA. This sample lists tens of thousands of clones; roughly two thirds were detected once. In total, the top ten clones hold 6.9% of the sample.

Looking up the germline V gene (reference sequence) yields CDR1 LNHDA and CDR2 SQIVND. From cysteine to phenylalanine, the CDR3 is 15 amino acids long. Just CDR3 DNA is preserved here, 45 bases in frame from base 1. V loses 7 bases, J loses 5 bases, and the germline ends lie 17 bases apart. Recombination connected TRBV19 to TRBJ1-4; no D segment can be confidently identified. This TCR was sampled from a woman in her forties or fifties in good health and CMV-seropositive. Sequencing was done on a sample of PBMCs. At the DNA level, the sequence is TGTGCCAGTACACCCCGCGGAGGGCCAAATGAAAAACTGTTTTTT. The encoded protein is CASTPRGGPNEKLFF.